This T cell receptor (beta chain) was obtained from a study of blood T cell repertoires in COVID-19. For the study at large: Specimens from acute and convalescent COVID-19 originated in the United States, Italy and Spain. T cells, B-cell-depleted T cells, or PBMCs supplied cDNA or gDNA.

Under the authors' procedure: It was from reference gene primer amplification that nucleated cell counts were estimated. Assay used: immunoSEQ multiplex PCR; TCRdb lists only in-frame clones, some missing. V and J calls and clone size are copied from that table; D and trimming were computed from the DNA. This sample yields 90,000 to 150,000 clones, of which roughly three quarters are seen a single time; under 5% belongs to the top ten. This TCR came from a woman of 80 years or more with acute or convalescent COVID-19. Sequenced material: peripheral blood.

CDR3: CAWSARRGSMNTEAFF. For the CDR3, the DNA is TGTGCCTGGAGCGCCCGTCGGGGTAGCATGAACACTGAAGCTTTCTTT. The V and J genes are TRBV30 and TRBJ1-1, with D unresolved. Between the trimmed V and J ends, which lost 3 bases and 0 bases, there was a span of 17 bases. The CDR3 consists of 16 residues. Germline-derived CDR1 and CDR2 are GTSNPN and SVGIG (reference sequence).